Only a few counts were recorded for the clone carrying this TCR beta chain. What it binds is unknown. This CDR3 contains 14 residues. Germline V CDR1 and CDR2: SGHTA, FQGNSA. J lost 9 bases, V lost 5 bases, and 9 bases had no gene match. The entry originates in a study of T-cell reconstitution after alpha-beta-depleted transplantation in children. General study results and limits: About two months after transplant, alpha-beta T cells reportedly came from several hundred expanded graft clones. The authors attributed T-cell counts and diversity one year after transplant mostly to newly produced T cells. Surviving recipient T cells and thymic progenitors accounted for the high day-60 TCRbeta diversity observed in some patients.

Library preparation (for TCRbeta) was performed with unique molecular identifiers. One entry per CDR3 protein, called by TCRdb with MiXCR from the PCR reads. The repertoire holds 500,000 to 600,000 distinct CDR3 sequences, with 25% to 30% as singletons. The source of this sequence is a boy under two years old with Wiskott-Aldrich syndrome, due to receive a stem cell transplant. The sequences come from PBMCs, collected before TCRalphabeta/CD19-depleted stem cell transplant. The J gene is TRBJ1-5, the V gene TRBV7-2; 8 nucleotides line up with TRBD1. The CDR3 protein is CASSSDRGAGPQHF. As DNA, the CDR3 is TGTGCCAGCAGCAGCGACAGGGGTGCCGGGCCCCAGCATTTT.